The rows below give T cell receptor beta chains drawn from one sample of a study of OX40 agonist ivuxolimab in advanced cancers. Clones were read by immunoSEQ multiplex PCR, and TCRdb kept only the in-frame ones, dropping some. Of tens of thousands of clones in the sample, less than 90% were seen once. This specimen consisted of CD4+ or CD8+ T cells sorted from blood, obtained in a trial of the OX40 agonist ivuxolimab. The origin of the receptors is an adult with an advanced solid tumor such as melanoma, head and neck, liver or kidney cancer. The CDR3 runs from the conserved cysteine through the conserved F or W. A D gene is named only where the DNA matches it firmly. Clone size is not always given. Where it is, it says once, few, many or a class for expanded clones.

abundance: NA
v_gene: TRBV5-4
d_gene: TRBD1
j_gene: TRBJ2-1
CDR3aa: CASSSMDRPYNEQFF
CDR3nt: TGTGCCAGCAGCTCGATGGACAGGCCCTACAATGAGCAGTTCTTC

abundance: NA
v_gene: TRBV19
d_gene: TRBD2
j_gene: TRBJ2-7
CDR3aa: CASSMAGAYEQYF
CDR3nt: TGTGCCAGTAGTATGGCGGGAGCCTACGAGCAGTACTTC

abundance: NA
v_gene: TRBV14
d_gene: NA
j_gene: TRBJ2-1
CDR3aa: CASRRGASNEQFF
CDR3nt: TGTGCCAGCAGAAGGGGGGCCTCCAATGAGCAGTTCTTC

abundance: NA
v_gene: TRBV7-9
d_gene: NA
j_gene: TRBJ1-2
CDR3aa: CASSLGIPTGSYGYTF
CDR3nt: TGTGCCAGCAGCTTAGGGATTCCCACAGGGAGCTATGGCTACACCTTC

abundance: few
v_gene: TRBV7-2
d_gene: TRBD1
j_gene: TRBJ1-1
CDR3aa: CASSPGQGSTEAFF
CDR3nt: TGTGCCAGCAGCCCAGGACAGGGAAGCACTGAAGCTTTCTTT

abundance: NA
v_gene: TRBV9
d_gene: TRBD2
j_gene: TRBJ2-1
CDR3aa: CASSVGLAGAQDEQFF
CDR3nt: TGTGCCAGCAGCGTAGGACTAGCGGGGGCGCAGGATGAGCAGTTCTTC

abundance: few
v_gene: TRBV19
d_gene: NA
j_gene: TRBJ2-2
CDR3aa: CASSNGLALNTGELFF
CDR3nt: TGTGCCAGTAGTAATGGCCTAGCTCTAAACACCGGGGAGCTGTTTTTT

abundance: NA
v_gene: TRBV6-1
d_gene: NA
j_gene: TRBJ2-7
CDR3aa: CASSEIRAKYF
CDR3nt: TGTGCCAGCAGTGAAATAAGGGCAAAGTACTTC

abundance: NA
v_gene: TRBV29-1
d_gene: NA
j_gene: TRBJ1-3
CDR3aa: CSVEVGGNTIYF
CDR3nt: TGCAGCGTTGAAGTGGGTGGAAACACCATATATTTT

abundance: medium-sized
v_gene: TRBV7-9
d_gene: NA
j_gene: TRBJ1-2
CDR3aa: CASSWGLSYGYTF
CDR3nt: TGTGCCAGCAGCTGGGGTCTAAGCTATGGCTACACCTTC

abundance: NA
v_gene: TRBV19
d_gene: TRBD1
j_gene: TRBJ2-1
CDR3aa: CASSTVGDRGIGEQFF
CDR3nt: TGTGCCAGTAGTACCGTGGGGGACAGGGGGATAGGTGAGCAGTTCTTC

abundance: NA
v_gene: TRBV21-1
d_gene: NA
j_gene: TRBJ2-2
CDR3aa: CASSPPRDRTNTGELFF
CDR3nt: TGTGCCAGCAGCCCTCCTCGGGACAGAACGAACACCGGGGAGCTGTTTTTT

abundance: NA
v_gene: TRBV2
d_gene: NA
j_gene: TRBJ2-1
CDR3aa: CASSPRGMPYNEQFF
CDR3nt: TGTGCCAGCAGTCCGCGGGGAATGCCCTACAATGAGCAGTTCTTC

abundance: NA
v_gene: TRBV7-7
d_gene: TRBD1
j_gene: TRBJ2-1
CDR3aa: CASSLVPTGTEQFF
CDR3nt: TGTGCTAGCAGCTTAGTCCCGACAGGGACTGAGCAGTTCTTC

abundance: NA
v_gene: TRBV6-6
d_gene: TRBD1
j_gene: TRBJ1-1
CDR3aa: CATSEPGQGTEAFF
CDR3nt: TGTGCCACCTCGGAACCGGGACAGGGGACTGAAGCTTTCTTT

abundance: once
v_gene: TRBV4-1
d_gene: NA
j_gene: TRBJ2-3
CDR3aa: CASSQDPVSTDTQYF
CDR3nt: TGCGCCAGCAGCCAAGATCCCGTCAGCACAGATACGCAGTATTTT

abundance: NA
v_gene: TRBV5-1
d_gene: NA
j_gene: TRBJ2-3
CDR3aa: CASGQTGRSTDTQYF
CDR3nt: TGCGCCAGCGGCCAAACAGGGAGAAGCACAGATACGCAGTATTTT

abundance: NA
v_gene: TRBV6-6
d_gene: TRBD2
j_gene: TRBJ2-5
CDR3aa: CASSYAGGRAIETQYF
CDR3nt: TGTGCCAGCAGTTACGCTGGCGGGAGGGCCATAGAGACCCAGTACTTC

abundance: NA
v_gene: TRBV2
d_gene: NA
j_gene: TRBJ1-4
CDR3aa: CASRPDRYEKLFF
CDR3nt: TGTGCCAGCAGACCGGACAGATATGAAAAACTGTTTTTT

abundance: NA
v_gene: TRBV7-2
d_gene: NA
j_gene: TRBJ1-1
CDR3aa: CASSLAGNTEAFF
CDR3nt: TGTGCCAGCAGCTTGGCTGGGAACACTGAAGCTTTCTTT

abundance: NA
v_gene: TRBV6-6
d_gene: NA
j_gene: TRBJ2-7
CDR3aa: CASSSPRGRGYEQYF
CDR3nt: TGTGCCAGCAGTTCACCGAGGGGCAGGGGCTACGAGCAGTACTTC

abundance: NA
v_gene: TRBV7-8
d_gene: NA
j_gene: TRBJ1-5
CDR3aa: CASSLVEGHQPQHF
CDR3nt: TGTGCCAGCAGCTTAGTGGAGGGGCATCAGCCCCAGCATTTT

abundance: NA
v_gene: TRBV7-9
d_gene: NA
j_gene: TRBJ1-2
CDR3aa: CASSLAVSYGYTF
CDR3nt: TGTGCCAGCAGCTTAGCGGTGTCCTATGGCTACACCTTC

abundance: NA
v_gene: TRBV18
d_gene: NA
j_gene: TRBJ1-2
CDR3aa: CASSPTWTSFNGYTF
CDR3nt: TGTGCCAGCTCACCGACCTGGACATCTTTCAATGGCTACACCTTC

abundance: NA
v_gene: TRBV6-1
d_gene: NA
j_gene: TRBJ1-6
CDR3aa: CASSESGGPLDSPLHF
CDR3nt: TGTGCCAGCAGTGAATCGGGGGGGCCGTTGGATTCACCCCTCCACTTT

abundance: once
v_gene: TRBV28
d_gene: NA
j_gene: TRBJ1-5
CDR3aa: CASSKQGNNQPQHF
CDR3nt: TGTGCCAGCAGTAAACAGGGTAACAATCAGCCCCAGCATTTT

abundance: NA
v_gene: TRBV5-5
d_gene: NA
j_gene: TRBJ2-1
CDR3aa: CASSFSAETHNEQFF
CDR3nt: TGTGCCAGCAGCTTTTCAGCAGAAACGCACAATGAGCAGTTCTTC